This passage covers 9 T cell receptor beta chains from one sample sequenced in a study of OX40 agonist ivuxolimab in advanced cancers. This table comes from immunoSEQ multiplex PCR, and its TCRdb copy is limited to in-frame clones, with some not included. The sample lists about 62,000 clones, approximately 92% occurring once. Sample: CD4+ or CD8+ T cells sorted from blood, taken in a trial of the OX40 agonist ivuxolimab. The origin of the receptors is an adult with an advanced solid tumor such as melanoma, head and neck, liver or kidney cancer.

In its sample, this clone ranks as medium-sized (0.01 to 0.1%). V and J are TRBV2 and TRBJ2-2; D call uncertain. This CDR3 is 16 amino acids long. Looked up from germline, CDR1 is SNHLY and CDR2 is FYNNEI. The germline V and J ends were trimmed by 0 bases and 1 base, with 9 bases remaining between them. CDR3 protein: CASSEALLVNTGELFF. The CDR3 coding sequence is TGTGCCAGCAGTGAAGCGTTGTTGGTGAACACCGGGGAGCTGTTTTTT.

CDR3 nucleotides: TGTGCCAGCAGCCGCCTGGGGGGTCGGTCAGGGACCTATGGCTACACCTTC. Translated, it gives CASSRLGGRSGTYGYTF. V usage is TRBV7-9 and J usage is TRBJ1-2; TRBD1 is a possible D gene (5 bases). V lost 5 bases to trimming and J lost 4 bases, with 23 bases between them. There are 17 residues in the CDR3. Germline V gives CDR1 SEHNR, CDR2 FQNEAQ (reference sequence). Full variable domain (missing parts from reference TRBV7-9 and TRBJ1-2): DTGVSQNPRHKITKRGQNVTFRCDPISEHNRLYWYRQTLGQGPEFLTYFQNEAQLEKSRLLSDRFSAERPKGSFSTLEIQRTEQGDSAMYLCASSRLGGRSGTYGYTFGSGTRLTVV.

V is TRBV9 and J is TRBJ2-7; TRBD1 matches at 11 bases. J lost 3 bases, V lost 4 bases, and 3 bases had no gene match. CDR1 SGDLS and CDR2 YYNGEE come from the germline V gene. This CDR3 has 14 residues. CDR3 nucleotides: TGTGCCAGCAGCAGGGGGACAGGGGGCTACGAGCAGTACTTC. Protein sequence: CASSRGTGGYEQYF.

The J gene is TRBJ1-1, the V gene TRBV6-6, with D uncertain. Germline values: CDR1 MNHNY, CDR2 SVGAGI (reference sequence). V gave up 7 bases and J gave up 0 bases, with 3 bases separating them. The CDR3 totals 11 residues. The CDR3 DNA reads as TGTGCCAGCACGTTGAACACTGAAGCTTTCTTT. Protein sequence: CASTLNTEAFF.

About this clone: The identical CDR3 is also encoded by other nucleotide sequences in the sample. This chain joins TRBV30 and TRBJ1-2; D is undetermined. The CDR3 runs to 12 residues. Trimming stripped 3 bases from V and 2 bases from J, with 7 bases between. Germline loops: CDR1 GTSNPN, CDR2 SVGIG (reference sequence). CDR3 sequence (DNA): TGTGCCTGGAGGGGAGGGAACTATGGCTACACCTTC. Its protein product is CAWRGGNYGYTF.

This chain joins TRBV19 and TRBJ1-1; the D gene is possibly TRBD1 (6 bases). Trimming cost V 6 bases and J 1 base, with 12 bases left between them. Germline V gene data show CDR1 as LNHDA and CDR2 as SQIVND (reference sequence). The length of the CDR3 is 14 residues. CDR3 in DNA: TGTGCCAGTAGAGCGCGGACAGCGAACACTGAAGCTTTCTTT. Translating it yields CASRARTANTEAFF.

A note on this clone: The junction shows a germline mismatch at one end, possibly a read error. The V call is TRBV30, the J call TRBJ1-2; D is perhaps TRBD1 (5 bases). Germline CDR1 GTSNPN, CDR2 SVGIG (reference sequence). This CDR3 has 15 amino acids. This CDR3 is CAWSVLAGNHYGYIF. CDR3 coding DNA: TGTGCCTGGAGTGTACTGGCAGGGAATCACTATGGCTACATCTTC.

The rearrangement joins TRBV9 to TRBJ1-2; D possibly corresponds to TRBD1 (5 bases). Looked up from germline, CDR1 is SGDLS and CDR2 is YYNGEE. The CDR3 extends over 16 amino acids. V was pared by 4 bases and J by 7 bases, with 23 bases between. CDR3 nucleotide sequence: TGTGCCAGCAGCTTAACGTGGGACGCTCAAGGACTTGGCTACACCTTC. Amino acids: CASSLTWDAQGLGYTF.

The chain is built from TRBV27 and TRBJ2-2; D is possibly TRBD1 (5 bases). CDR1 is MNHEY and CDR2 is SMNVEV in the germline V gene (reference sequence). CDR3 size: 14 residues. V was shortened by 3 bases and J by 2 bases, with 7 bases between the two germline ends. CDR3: CASSFQGNTGELFF. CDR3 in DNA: TGTGCCAGCAGTTTCCAGGGAAACACCGGGGAGCTGTTTTTT.